This TCR beta chain comes out of a study of shared clonotypes between healthy human individuals. Findings and caveats of the study: Memory subsets generally showed smaller estimated richness than naive subsets did. Sampling covered nothing but blood. Tissue TCR repertoires likely differ from those found in blood.

Points on this clone: Its antigen is undetermined.

CD45RO negativity and positive selection for CCR7 defined naive CD8 cells, a population that excluded terminally differentiated effector memory CD45RA+ cells. Deep-level settings were used for running the assay. TCRdb keeps only in-frame clones here, not all; method: immunoSEQ multiplex PCR. The repertoire holds around 580,000 clones, roughly 98% seen once, with 0.3% in the top ten. Sequencing was performed on naive CD8+ T cells sorted from blood. This receptor was identified in a man aged 30-40 years in good health.

The CDR3 spells CASSLGDSQYTEAFF. The CDR3, as DNA: TGTGCCAGCAGCTTAGGCGACAGCCAGTACACTGAAGCTTTCTTT. The chain joins TRBV7-6 to TRBJ1-1; possibly TRBD1 for D (5 bases). Germline V gene sequence: CDR1 SGHVS, CDR2 FNYEAQ. This CDR3 region has 15 residues. V gave up 1 base and J gave up 3 bases, with 12 bases separating them.